What follows are 15 T cell receptor beta chains derived from one specimen sequenced in a study of beta chain features in type 1 diabetes. As every portion of the isolated RNA was reverse transcribed, the sequencing read expressed TCRB transcripts. The method was immunoSEQ multiplex PCR; TCRdb's version includes in-frame clones alone and lacks a portion of them. The repertoire holds more than 300,000 clones, with 8% as singletons. The sequencing sample was made of central memory CD4+ T cells from blood. These receptors originate from a young woman in good health.

This clone occurred many times. The same CDR3 arises from other DNA sequences in this sample as well. The chain recombines TRBV10-3 with TRBJ2-3; 11 bases are shared with TRBD2. V gave up 6 bases and J gave up 2 bases; unmatched junction bases: 4. The germline V gene encodes CDR1 ENHRY and CDR2 SYGVKD. The CDR3 has 15 residues. CDR3 in DNA: TGTGCCATCAGCGATAGCGGGAGGGCCACAGATACGCAGTATTTT. Translating it yields CAISDSGRATDTQYF.

The rearrangement uses TRBV19 and TRBJ1-1; 7 bases line up with TRBD1. With 4 bases clipped from V and 4 bases from J, the junction kept 3 bases outside the gene matches. This CDR3 spans 13 amino acids. Germline CDR1 reads LNHDA; CDR2 reads SQIVND (reference sequence). The CDR3 nucleotides are TGTGCCAGTAGTAGACAGGGAGTCACTGAAGCTTTCTTT. It is translated as CASSRQGVTEAFF.

This sequence joins TRBV28 and TRBJ2-7; 7 nucleotides match TRBD1. CDR1 is MDHEN and CDR2 is SYDVKM in the germline V gene. This CDR3 spans 14 amino acids. J lost 4 bases, V lost 7 bases, and 10 bases had no gene match. The CDR3 sequence: CASTLGLGQYEQYF. CDR3 DNA sequence: TGTGCCAGCACCCTGGGTTTGGGACAGTACGAGCAGTACTTC.

This clone has only a few counts. The rearrangement uses TRBV11-3 and TRBJ2-3, with 8 bases that match TRBD2. The germline CDR1 and CDR2 sequences are SGHNT and YENEEA. This CDR3 has 18 amino acids. With V trimmed by 3 bases and J by 0 bases, 11 bases remained unmatched. As DNA, the CDR3 is TGTGCCAGCAGCTTCAGAGGGCCTAGCGGGTCCAGCACAGATACGCAGTATTTT. Residues: CASSFRGPSGSSTDTQYF.

In nucleotides, the CDR3 is TGTGCCAGCAGCTCAAAGGGGTCTTTAAGGCCCTACGAGCAGTACTTC. As protein: CASSSKGSLRPYEQYF. The rearrangement uses TRBV13 and TRBJ2-7, with D perhaps TRBD1 (5 bases). CDR1 is PRHDT and CDR2 is FYEKMQ in the germline V gene (reference sequence). The CDR3 contains 16 residues. Trimming took off 4 bases at V and 2 bases at J, with 18 bases between the two ends.

This clone occurred a few times. V usage is TRBV7-9 and J usage is TRBJ2-2; no clear D gene. Germline assignment: CDR1 SEHNR and CDR2 FQNEAQ (reference sequence). Deletions cut 5 bases from V and 5 bases from J, with 9 bases between. The CDR3 length is 13 residues. The CDR3 DNA sequence: TGTGCCAGCAGCCCAAAGAGGACCGGGGAGCTGTTTTTT. This translates into CASSPKRTGELFF.

This rearrangement joins TRBV7-2 to TRBJ2-3; 7 bases align to TRBD2. This CDR3 comprises 15 residues. Germline CDR1 is SGHTA and CDR2 is FQGNSA. After removal of 3 bases from V and 6 bases from J, the junction contained 9 bases not matched to a gene. The CDR3 spells CASSFGGSRRDTQYF. DNA of the CDR3: TGTGCCAGCAGCTTTGGCGGGAGTCGGCGGGATACGCAGTATTTT.

This clone turned up a few times. In DNA, the CDR3 is TGTGCCAGCTCAGTGAACACTGAAGCTTTCTTT. Translated: CASSVNTEAFF. The chain joins TRBV18 to TRBJ1-1; D is undetermined. From germline, CDR1 is KGHSH and CDR2 LQKENI. V was pared by 5 bases and J by 0 bases, with 1 base between. This CDR3 has 11 amino acids.

This clone was found once. V is TRBV5-6 and J is TRBJ1-4; D possibly corresponds to TRBD1 (5 bases). The V and J ends lost 1 base and 6 bases respectively, with 13 bases between them. CDR1 and CDR2 (germline): SGHDT, YYEEEE. The CDR3 has 15 residues. Written as DNA, the CDR3 is TGTGCCAGCAGCTTGATGGCAGGGTGGGATGAAAAACTGTTTTTT. This gives the protein CASSLMAGWDEKLFF.

The chain uses TRBV11-2 and TRBJ2-5; TRBD2 matches 7 bases. CDR1 is SGHAT and CDR2 is FQNNGV in the germline V gene. The CDR3 loop spans 13 amino acids. V was pared by 6 bases and J by 2 bases, with 3 bases of the junction left unmatched. The DNA of the CDR3 is TGTGCCAGCAGTGCCGGGGGGCAAGAGACCCAGTACTTC. Encoded protein: CASSAGGQETQYF.

This clone has more than one count but fewer than ten. J is TRBJ2-3 and V is TRBV7-9; D ambiguous. Germline V gene sequence: CDR1 SEHNR, CDR2 FQNEAQ (reference sequence). The V end lost 4 bases, the J end lost 3 bases, and 5 bases lay between the germline ends. The CDR3 is made up of 12 amino acids. CDR3 sequence: CASSSETDTQYF. The CDR3 DNA is TGTGCCAGCAGCTCAGAAACAGATACGCAGTATTTT.

In the case of this clone: The junction departs from the called germline gene at one end, perhaps through a read error. This chain uses TRBV6-5 with TRBJ2-7; a weak D match, TRBD1 (5 bases). The CDR3 has 12 residues. The V gene's germline CDR1 is MNHEY and CDR2 SVGAGI. CDR3 protein: CASSYSRSRANF. The CDR3 coding sequence is TGTGCCAGCAGTTACAGCAGAAGCAGGGCGAACTTC.

This clone showed up just a few times. This chain connects TRBV11-2 to TRBJ2-2; no definite D call. Trimming stripped 3 bases from V and 4 bases from J, with 6 bases between. The germline CDR1 and CDR2 sequences are SGHAT and FQNNGV. CDR3 length: 13 amino acids. In nucleotides, the CDR3 is TGTGCCAGCAGCTTGTATGGCACCGGGGAGCTGTTTTTT. Translation gives CASSLYGTGELFF.

V is TRBV5-4 and J is TRBJ2-1; 15 bases agree with TRBD2. This CDR3 contains 19 residues. V lost 2 bases, J lost 5 bases, and 11 bases stayed unmatched. Germline V gives CDR1 SGHNT, CDR2 YYREEE (reference sequence). This CDR3 is CASSLPGLAGGPSNNEQFF. CDR3 DNA sequence: TGTGCCAGCAGCTTACCGGGACTAGCGGGAGGTCCATCCAACAATGAGCAGTTCTTC.

The chain links TRBV25-1 to TRBJ2-1, with TRBD1 as a possible D gene (6 bases). Germline-derived CDR1 and CDR2 are MGHDK and SYGVNS. The V gene lost 6 bases and the J gene lost 7 bases, with 13 bases spanning the gap. The CDR3 spans 13 residues. CDR3 loop: CASRWGPRNEQFF. The CDR3 DNA follows: TGTGCCAGCAGGTGGGGGCCGAGGAATGAGCAGTTCTTC.